Listed below are T cell receptor beta chains from one sample, sequenced in a study of Tregs in tolerant kidney transplant recipients. Assay used: immunoSEQ multiplex PCR; TCRdb lists only in-frame clones, some missing. This sample has about 240,000 clones, with 80% to 85% found just once. The source material was CD4+ T cells from blood. The receptors originated from a human donor in good health. The CDR3 runs from the conserved cysteine through the conserved F or W. The order of the fields is D gene, V gene, clone size, J gene, CDR3 DNA, CDR3 protein. D genes are given only for firm matches. Size is omitted from some rows. Given values are once, few, many or a class for expanded clones.

d_call: TRBD2; v_call: TRBV7-8; clone_size: NA; j_call: TRBJ2-2; cdr3_nt: TGTGCCAGCAGCTTATCCCGCTCTAGCGGGGGGGCGAGGGAGCTGTTTTTT; cdr3_aa: CASSLSRSSGGARELFF
d_call: NA; v_call: TRBV5-5; clone_size: NA; j_call: TRBJ2-7; cdr3_nt: TGTGCCAGCAGCTTGGGAGTGGAGCCCGACGAGCAGTACTTC; cdr3_aa: CASSLGVEPDEQYF
d_call: NA; v_call: TRBV5-4; clone_size: NA; j_call: TRBJ1-1; cdr3_nt: TGTGCCAGCAGCATACAGGTGAACACTGAAGCTTTCTTT; cdr3_aa: CASSIQVNTEAFF
d_call: TRBD1; v_call: TRBV18; clone_size: NA; j_call: TRBJ2-7; cdr3_nt: TGTGCCAGCTCACCGCAGGGGGCTGACGAGCAGTACTTC; cdr3_aa: CASSPQGADEQYF
d_call: NA; v_call: TRBV5-5; clone_size: NA; j_call: TRBJ1-1; cdr3_nt: TGTGCCAGCAGCTTGGGGAGGGTACAGAACACTGAAGCTTTCTTT; cdr3_aa: CASSLGRVQNTEAFF
d_call: NA; v_call: TRBV18; clone_size: NA; j_call: TRBJ2-7; cdr3_nt: TGTGCCAGCTCCAACGCCGGGACACTGTACGAGCAGTACTTC; cdr3_aa: CASSNAGTLYEQYF
d_call: TRBD1; v_call: TRBV5-1; clone_size: NA; j_call: TRBJ1-4; cdr3_nt: TGCGCCAGCAGCGCCGACAGGGCAACTAATGAAAAACTGTTTTTT; cdr3_aa: CASSADRATNEKLFF
d_call: NA; v_call: TRBV6-6; clone_size: NA; j_call: TRBJ2-1; cdr3_nt: TGTGCCAGCAGGGGAGCGTATGAGCAGTTCTTC; cdr3_aa: CASRGAYEQFF
d_call: TRBD1; v_call: TRBV27; clone_size: NA; j_call: TRBJ2-7; cdr3_nt: TGTGCCAGCAGTTTGGGGACAGGGTGGGCCGAGCAGTACTTC; cdr3_aa: CASSLGTGWAEQYF
d_call: TRBD2; v_call: TRBV29-1; clone_size: NA; j_call: TRBJ2-2; cdr3_nt: TGCAGCGTCCGAGCGGGAGGGTCCGGGGAGCTGTTTTTT; cdr3_aa: CSVRAGGSGELFF
d_call: TRBD2; v_call: TRBV9; clone_size: NA; j_call: TRBJ2-3; cdr3_nt: TGTGCCAGCAGCGTAGCTGGGCCAGCGGGGGGGCCGGGAGATACGCAGTATTTT; cdr3_aa: CASSVAGPAGGPGDTQYF
d_call: TRBD1; v_call: TRBV18; clone_size: NA; j_call: TRBJ1-6; cdr3_nt: TGTGCCAGCTCTTCCGGGACAGGGGGCTCACCCCTCCACTTT; cdr3_aa: CASSSGTGGSPLHF
d_call: NA; v_call: TRBV7-2; clone_size: NA; j_call: TRBJ2-3; cdr3_nt: TGTGCCAGCAGCCAGGGACTGAGCACAGATACGCAGTATTTT; cdr3_aa: CASSQGLSTDTQYF
d_call: TRBD1; v_call: TRBV5-1; clone_size: NA; j_call: TRBJ2-4; cdr3_nt: TGCGCCAGCAGATCCGGGACAGAGGGATTGGCCAAAAACATTCAGTACTTC; cdr3_aa: CASRSGTEGLAKNIQYF
d_call: NA; v_call: TRBV5-6; clone_size: NA; j_call: TRBJ2-1; cdr3_nt: TGTGCCAGCAGCTTGAAATCAGGGGAGGCCTACAATGAGCAGTTCTTC; cdr3_aa: CASSLKSGEAYNEQFF
d_call: NA; v_call: TRBV6-5; clone_size: few; j_call: TRBJ2-5; cdr3_nt: TGTGCCAGCAGTTCCATCAATCCAGGGTGGACCCAGTACTTC; cdr3_aa: CASSSINPGWTQYF
d_call: NA; v_call: TRBV6-6; clone_size: NA; j_call: TRBJ1-1; cdr3_nt: TGTGCCAGCAGTCCAGGTATAGCGGGGGAGGACACTGAAGCTTTCTTT; cdr3_aa: CASSPGIAGEDTEAFF
d_call: TRBD2; v_call: TRBV11-2; clone_size: NA; j_call: TRBJ2-1; cdr3_nt: TGTGCCAGCAGCCCGGGACTAGCGGGAATCAATGAGCAGTTCTTC; cdr3_aa: CASSPGLAGINEQFF
d_call: TRBD2; v_call: TRBV4-2; clone_size: NA; j_call: TRBJ2-3; cdr3_nt: TGTGCCAGCAGCCAAGGGGCTAGCGGGAGGTACACAGATACGCAGTATTTT; cdr3_aa: CASSQGASGRYTDTQYF
d_call: NA; v_call: TRBV5-1; clone_size: few; j_call: TRBJ2-2; cdr3_nt: TGCGCCAGCAGCTTCGATCACACCGGGGAGCTGTTTTTT; cdr3_aa: CASSFDHTGELFF
d_call: TRBD1; v_call: TRBV6-6; clone_size: NA; j_call: TRBJ2-2; cdr3_nt: TGTGCCAGCAGTTACTCGGGACAGGGGTACACCGGGGAGCTGTTTTTT; cdr3_aa: CASSYSGQGYTGELFF
d_call: NA; v_call: TRBV9; clone_size: NA; j_call: TRBJ1-5; cdr3_nt: TGTGCCAGCAGCGTAAACCCGTTGCAGCCCCAGCATTTT; cdr3_aa: CASSVNPLQPQHF
d_call: NA; v_call: TRBV5-6; clone_size: NA; j_call: TRBJ1-4; cdr3_nt: TGTGCCAGCAGCTTTTATCAGGGGATCCCTGAAAAACTGTTTTTT; cdr3_aa: CASSFYQGIPEKLFF
d_call: NA; v_call: TRBV6-6; clone_size: NA; j_call: TRBJ2-7; cdr3_nt: TGTGCCAGCAGTCGCCTTAACGCATACGAGCAGTACTTC; cdr3_aa: CASSRLNAYEQYF
d_call: TRBD1; v_call: TRBV9; clone_size: NA; j_call: TRBJ1-3; cdr3_nt: TGTGCCAGCCGGAGGACAGGGGAAGGAAACACCATATATTTT; cdr3_aa: CASRRTGEGNTIYF
d_call: NA; v_call: TRBV19; clone_size: NA; j_call: TRBJ2-1; cdr3_nt: TGTGCCAGTAGTTCTGTGAAATACGGCTCCTACAATGAGCAGTTCTTC; cdr3_aa: CASSSVKYGSYNEQFF
d_call: NA; v_call: TRBV30; clone_size: NA; j_call: TRBJ2-5; cdr3_nt: TGTGCCTGGAGTCCATCGGCGGGCCGGACCCAGTACTTC; cdr3_aa: CAWSPSAGRTQYF